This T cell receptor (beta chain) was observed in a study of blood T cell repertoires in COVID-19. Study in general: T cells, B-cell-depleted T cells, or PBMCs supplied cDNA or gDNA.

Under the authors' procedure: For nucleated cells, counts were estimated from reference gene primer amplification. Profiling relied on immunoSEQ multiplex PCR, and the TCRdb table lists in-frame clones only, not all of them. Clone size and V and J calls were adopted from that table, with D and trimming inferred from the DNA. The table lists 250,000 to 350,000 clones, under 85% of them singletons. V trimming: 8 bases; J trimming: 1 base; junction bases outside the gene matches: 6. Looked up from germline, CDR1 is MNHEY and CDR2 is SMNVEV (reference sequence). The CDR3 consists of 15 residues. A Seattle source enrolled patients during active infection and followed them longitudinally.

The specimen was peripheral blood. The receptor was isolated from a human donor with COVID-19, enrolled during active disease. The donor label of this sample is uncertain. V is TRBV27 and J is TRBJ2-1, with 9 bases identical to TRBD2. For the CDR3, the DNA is TGTGCCAGCTTCCTAGCGGGGAAATCCTACAATGAGCAGTTCTTC. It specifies CASFLAGKSYNEQFF.